These T cell receptor beta chains were read from a single sample in a study of response to subunit inactivated influenza vaccine. TCRdb independently ran MiXCR on the RT-PCR reads; one entry per CDR3 protein. The sample lists about 520,000 distinct CDR3 sequences, roughly 11% occurring once. The sequenced sample was PBMCs from blood, obtained roughly 45 days after vaccination. The receptors stem from a man aged 50 to 60 who received an inactivated influenza vaccine. CDR3s include the opening cysteine and the closing phenylalanine or tryptophan. Each record gives: V gene, J gene, clone size, D gene, CDR3 protein, CDR3 DNA. A D gene is named only where the DNA matches it firmly. Rows may omit the clone size; those that give it use once, few, many or a size class.

TRBV12-3/TRBV12-4	TRBJ1-1	NA	TRBD1	CASSPQGGYVQTEAFF	TGTGCCAGCAGCCCACAGGGGGGCTATGTGCAAACTGAAGCTTTCTTT
TRBV28	TRBJ2-7	few	NA	CASSPSQGRAYEQYF	TGTGCCAGCAGTCCCAGCCAGGGGAGGGCCTACGAGCAGTACTTC
TRBV9	TRBJ2-7	few	NA	CASSRSAGEQYF	TGTGCCAGCAGCCGTTCCGCGGGGGAGCAGTACTTC
TRBV12-3/TRBV12-4	TRBJ1-1	many	TRBD1	CASRIQGQAFF	TGTGCCAGCAGAATACAGGGGCAAGCTTTCTTT
TRBV20-1	TRBJ1-2	many	TRBD1	CSAPWTGTYGYTF	TGCAGTGCTCCTTGGACAGGGACTTATGGCTACACCTTC
TRBV12-3/TRBV12-4	TRBJ2-1	many	TRBD1	CASTRDRGDEQFF	TGTGCCAGCACCCGGGACAGGGGCGATGAGCAGTTCTTC
TRBV20-1	TRBJ2-7	NA	TRBD2	CSFGAGSSYEQYF	TGCAGTTTCGGAGCGGGGAGCTCCTACGAGCAGTACTTC
TRBV27	TRBJ2-2	NA	NA	CASSRAMRAGELFF	TGTGCCAGCAGTCGCGCTATGCGGGCCGGGGAGCTGTTTTTT
TRBV5-6	TRBJ2-7	many	TRBD2	CASAKEGAGRSYEQYF	TGTGCCAGCGCTAAAGAAGGAGCGGGACGCTCCTACGAGCAGTACTTC
TRBV12-3/TRBV12-4	TRBJ2-3	many	NA	CASSLFLVLDTQYF	TGTGCCAGCAGTTTGTTCCTAGTGCTAGATACGCAGTATTTT
TRBV15	TRBJ1-5	many	NA	CATSHSDSSQPQHF	TGTGCCACCAGCCACAGCGACTCCAGTCAGCCCCAGCATTTT
TRBV7-6	TRBJ2-7	many	TRBD1	CASSPLSGTGPYEQYF	TGTGCCAGCAGCCCGCTGTCCGGGACAGGGCCCTACGAGCAGTACTTC
TRBV5-1	TRBJ2-2	few	TRBD2	CASSWTSGGAIGELFF	TGCGCCAGCAGCTGGACTAGCGGGGGGGCCATCGGGGAGCTGTTTTTT